The clone carrying this T cell receptor beta chain was counted only a few times. Its specificity is not known. This sample was taken from a study of shared clonotypes between healthy human individuals. Study-wide results and caveats: Incomplete sequencing of sorted subsets was indicated by rarefaction despite large depth. Between a few donors, naive CD4 clonotypes were shared at a level of about 5%.

Sequenced by immunoSEQ multiplex PCR; TCRdb stores in-frame clones only, minus some. The repertoire holds approximately 340,000 clones, with around 74% as singletons. This CDR3 is built from 15 residues. The V gene's germline CDR1 is SGHRS and CDR2 YFSETQ. V lost 0 bases and J 4 bases, leaving 13 bases between the germline ends. The chain employs TRBV5-1 and TRBJ2-5; tentatively, D is TRBD2 (6 bases). Specimen: memory CD4+ T cells sorted from blood. Subset meaning: CD45RA-negative fraction. The source of this sequence is a man under 40 in good health. DNA for the CDR3: TGCGCCAGCAGCTTGGGGTCTGGGGGAGGAGAGACCCAGTACTTC. Its protein product is CASSLGSGGGETQYF.